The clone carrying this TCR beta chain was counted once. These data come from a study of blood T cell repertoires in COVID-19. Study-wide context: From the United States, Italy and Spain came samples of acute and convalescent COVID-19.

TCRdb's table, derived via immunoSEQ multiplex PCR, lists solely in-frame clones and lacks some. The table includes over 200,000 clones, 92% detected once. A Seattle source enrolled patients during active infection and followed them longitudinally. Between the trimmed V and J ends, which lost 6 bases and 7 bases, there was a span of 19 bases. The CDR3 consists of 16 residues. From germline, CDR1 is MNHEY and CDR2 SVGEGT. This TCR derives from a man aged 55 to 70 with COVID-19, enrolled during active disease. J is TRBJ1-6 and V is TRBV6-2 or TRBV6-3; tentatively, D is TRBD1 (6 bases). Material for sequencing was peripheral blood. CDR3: CASSPQGPDENSPLHF. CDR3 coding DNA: TGTGCCAGCAGCCCACAGGGTCCGGACGAGAATTCACCCCTCCACTTT.